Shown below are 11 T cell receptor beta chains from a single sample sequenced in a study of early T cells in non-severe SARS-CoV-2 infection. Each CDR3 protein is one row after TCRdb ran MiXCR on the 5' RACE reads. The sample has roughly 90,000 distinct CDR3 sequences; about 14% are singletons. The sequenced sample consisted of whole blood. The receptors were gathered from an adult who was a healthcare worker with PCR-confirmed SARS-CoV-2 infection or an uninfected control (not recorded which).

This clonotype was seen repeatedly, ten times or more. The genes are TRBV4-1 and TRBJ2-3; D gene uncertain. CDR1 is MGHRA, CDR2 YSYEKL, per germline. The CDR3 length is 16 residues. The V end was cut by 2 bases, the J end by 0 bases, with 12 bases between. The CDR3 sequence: CASSQIGATSTDTQYF. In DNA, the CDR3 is TGCGCCAGCAGCCAAATCGGCGCAACTAGCACAGATACGCAGTATTTT.

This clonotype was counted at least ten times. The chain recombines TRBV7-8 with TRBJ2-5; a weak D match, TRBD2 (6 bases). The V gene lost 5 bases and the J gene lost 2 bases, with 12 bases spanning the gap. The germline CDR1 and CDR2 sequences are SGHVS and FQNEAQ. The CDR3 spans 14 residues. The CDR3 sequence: CASSPPAGQETQYF. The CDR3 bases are TGTGCCAGCAGCCCACCGGCGGGGCAAGAGACCCAGTACTTC.

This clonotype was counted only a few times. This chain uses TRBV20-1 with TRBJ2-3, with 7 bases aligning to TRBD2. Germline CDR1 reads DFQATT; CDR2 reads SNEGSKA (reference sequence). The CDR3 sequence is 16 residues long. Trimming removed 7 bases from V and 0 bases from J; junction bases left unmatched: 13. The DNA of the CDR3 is TGCAGTGTTTCGCCGCATACTAGCGCAAGCACAGATACGCAGTATTTT. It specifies CSVSPHTSASTDTQYF.

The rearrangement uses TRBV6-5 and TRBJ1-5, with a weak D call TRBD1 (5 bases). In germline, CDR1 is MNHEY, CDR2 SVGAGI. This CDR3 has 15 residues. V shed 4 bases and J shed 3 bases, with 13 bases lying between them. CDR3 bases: TGTGCCAGCAGTTCCAGGGACTCGAACAATCAGCCCCAGCATTTT. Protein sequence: CASSSRDSNNQPQHF.

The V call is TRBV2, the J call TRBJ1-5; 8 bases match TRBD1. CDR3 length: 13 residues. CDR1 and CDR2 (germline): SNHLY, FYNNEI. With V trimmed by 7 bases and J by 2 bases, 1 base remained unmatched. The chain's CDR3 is CASNRGGNQPQHF. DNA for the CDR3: TGTGCCAGCAACAGGGGGGGCAATCAGCCCCAGCATTTT. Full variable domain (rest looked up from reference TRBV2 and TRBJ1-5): EPEVTQTPSHQVTQMGQEVILRCVPISNHLYFYWYRQILGQKVEFLVSFYNNEISEKSEIFDDQFSVERPDGSNFTLKIRSTKLEDSAMYFCASNRGGNQPQHFGDGTRLSIL.

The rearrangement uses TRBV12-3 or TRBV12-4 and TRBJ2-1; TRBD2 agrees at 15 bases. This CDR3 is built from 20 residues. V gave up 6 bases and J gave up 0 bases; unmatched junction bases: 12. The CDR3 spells CASRVEGLAGGTSSYNEQFF. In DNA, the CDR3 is TGTGCCAGCAGGGTAGAGGGACTAGCGGGGGGCACCAGCTCCTACAATGAGCAGTTCTTC.

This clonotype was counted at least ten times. The CDR3 DNA sequence: TGCGCCAGCAGCTTTGCAAATGAGCAGTTCTTC. This gives the protein CASSFANEQFF. The rearrangement links TRBV5-1 to TRBJ2-1, with no clear D. This CDR3 spans 11 amino acids. Germline lookup yields CDR1 SGHRS and CDR2 YFSETQ. V lost 2 bases and J 7 bases, leaving 4 bases between the germline ends.

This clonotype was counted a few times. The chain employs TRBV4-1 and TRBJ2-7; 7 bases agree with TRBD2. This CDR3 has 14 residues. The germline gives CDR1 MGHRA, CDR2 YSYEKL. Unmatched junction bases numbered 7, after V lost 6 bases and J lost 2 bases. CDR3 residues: CASRLTSDAYEQYF. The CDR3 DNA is TGCGCCAGCAGACTTACTAGCGACGCCTACGAGCAGTACTTC.

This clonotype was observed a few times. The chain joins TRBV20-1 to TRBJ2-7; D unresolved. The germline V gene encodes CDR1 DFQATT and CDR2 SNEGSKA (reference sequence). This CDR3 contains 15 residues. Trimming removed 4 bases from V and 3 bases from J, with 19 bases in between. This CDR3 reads CSAKSWAGADYEQYF. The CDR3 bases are TGCAGTGCTAAATCCTGGGCAGGTGCCGACTACGAGCAGTACTTC.

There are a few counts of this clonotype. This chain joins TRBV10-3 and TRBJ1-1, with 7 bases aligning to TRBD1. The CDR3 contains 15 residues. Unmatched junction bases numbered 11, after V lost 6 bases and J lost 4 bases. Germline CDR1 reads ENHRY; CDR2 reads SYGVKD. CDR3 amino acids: CAISSGTVGVTEAFF. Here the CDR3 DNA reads TGTGCCATCAGCTCCGGGACAGTGGGGGTCACTGAAGCTTTCTTT.

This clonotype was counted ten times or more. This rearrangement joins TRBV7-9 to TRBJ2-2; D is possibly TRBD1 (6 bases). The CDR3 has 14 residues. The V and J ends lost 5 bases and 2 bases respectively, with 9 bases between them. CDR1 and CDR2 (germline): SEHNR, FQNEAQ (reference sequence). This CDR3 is CASSSRGNTGELFF. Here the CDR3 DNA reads TGTGCCAGCAGCAGCAGGGGTAACACCGGGGAGCTGTTTTTT. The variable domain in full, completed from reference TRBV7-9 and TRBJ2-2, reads DTGVSQNPRHKITKRGQNVTFRCDPISEHNRLYWYRQTLGQGPEFLTYFQNEAQLEKSRLLSDRFSAERPKGSFSTLEIQRTEQGDSAMYLCASSSRGNTGELFFGEGSRLTVL.